The 15 T cell receptor beta chains listed next were all sequenced from one sample in a study of regulatory T cells in long-lasting Graves disease (dated by TCRdb to about 2021). What the time point label conveys for this sample: persistent/refractory GD, antithyroid drugs over 5 years with positive TRAb. For both TCR sequencing and RNA sequencing, RNA was extracted from PBMCs in TRIzol. The library was obtained by multiplex PCR. Sequenced using an Illumina HiSeq 4000. CDR3 regions were amplified by Arm-PCR with iRepertoire HTBI primers to construct TCR beta libraries. TCRdb applied fastp at Q25 and MiXCR to the public reads, then kept only in-frame beta chains. Identical CDR3 protein sequences are pooled into one entry, listed with their most common genes and DNA. For this sample the table gives roughly 450,000 distinct CDR3 sequences, of which 20% to 25% were detected only once. The ten largest clones take up 10% to 15% of the sample.

The sequenced sample was peripheral blood mononuclear cells (PBMCs), obtained when the disease was refractory, from a patient treated with antithyroid drugs. The receptors here all came from a female donor with Graves disease.

The chain recombines TRBV20-1 with TRBJ2-6; 12 bases map to TRBD1. The CDR3 is 19 residues long. The J segment lost 2 bases and the V segment lost 5 bases, leaving 13 bases of the junction unmatched. Per the germline V gene, CDR1 is DFQATT and CDR2 is SNEGSKA (reference sequence). Here the CDR3 reads CSALINARDRGPGANVLTF. CDR3 coding DNA: TGCAGTGCTCTAATAAACGCCCGGGACAGGGGGCCTGGGGCCAACGTCCTGACTTTC.

This chain joins TRBV4-3 and TRBJ2-6, with TRBD1 as a possible D gene (6 bases). The CDR3 has 17 residues. With 3 bases removed from V and 0 bases from J, the gap between germline ends came to 12 bases. Germline assignment: CDR1 LGHNA and CDR2 YSLEER. This chain's CDR3 is CASSQGQGSSGANVLTF. CDR3 DNA: TGCGCCAGCAGCCAGGGACAAGGGAGCTCTGGGGCCAACGTCCTGACTTTC.

A few counts support this clonotype. The V call is TRBV7-9, the J call TRBJ1-5; D is unresolved. CDR1 and CDR2 (germline): SEHNR, FQNEAQ (reference sequence). The length of the CDR3 is 14 residues. Trimming took off 4 bases at V and 3 bases at J, with 10 bases between the two ends. CDR3 bases: TGTGCCAGCAGCTCAGACGGACCCAATCAGCCCCAGCATTTT. It encodes CASSSDGPNQPQHF.

This clonotype was seen only a few times. A junction end diverges from the germline sequence, so it may reflect a read error. V gene TRBV6-5 combines with J gene TRBJ1-4, with D perhaps matching TRBD1 (6 bases). The CDR3 contains 19 residues. Germline-derived CDR1 and CDR2 are MNHEY and SVGAGI. CDR3 nucleotide sequence: TGTGCCAGCAGTGACTCGTACAGGGCCCCCAGGGGCGAAAAAGAAAAACTGTTTTTT. It encodes CASSDSYRAPRGEKEKLFF.

About this clonotype: Mismatch with germline at one junction end may stem from a read error. The chain carries TRBV6-1 and TRBJ1-5, with D perhaps TRBD1 (5 bases). CDR1 is MNHNS and CDR2 is SASEGT in the germline V gene. This CDR3 is 14 amino acids long. The CDR3 here is CASSPLQGKQPQHF. CDR3 sequence (DNA): TGTGCCAGCAGTCCCCTCCAGGGCAAGCAGCCCCAGCATTTT.

This clonotype was found many times. The J gene is TRBJ1-1, the V gene TRBV5-1; 7 bases align to TRBD1. V shed 4 bases and J 8 bases; nucleotides not matched to a gene: 8. In germline, CDR1 is SGHRS, CDR2 YFSETQ. The CDR3 loop spans 13 amino acids. DNA for the CDR3: TGCGCCAGCAGCCCGAAAAGGACAGGAGAAGCTTTCTTT. Encoded protein: CASSPKRTGEAFF. The full variable domain, in which reference TRBV5-1 and TRBJ1-1 provide the parts outside the CDR3, is KAGVTQTPRYLIKTRGQQVTLSCSPISGHRSVSWYQQTPGQGLQFLFEYFSETQRNKGNFPGRFSGRQFSNSRSEMNVSTLELGDSALYLCASSPKRTGEAFFGQGTRLTVV.

The sample holds a few counts of this clonotype. The gene calls are TRBV30 and TRBJ1-6, with 11 bases fitting TRBD1. The CDR3 loop spans 13 amino acids. Germline V gene sequence: CDR1 GTSNPN, CDR2 SVGIG (reference sequence). The ends lost 8 bases at V and 8 bases at J; junction bases unmatched: 5. This CDR3 is CAGDRGADSPLHF. The CDR3 DNA sequence: TGTGCCGGGGACAGGGGGGCGGATTCACCCCTCCACTTT.

The chain uses TRBV12-3 or TRBV12-4 and TRBJ1-3; D is ambiguous. The ends were cut back, 5 bases at V and 4 bases at J, with 6 bases in the middle. The CDR3 runs 12 residues. The DNA for the CDR3 is TGTGCCAGCAGTGCAAAAGGAAACACCATATATTTT. Translating it yields CASSAKGNTIYF.

Remarks on this clonotype: With only one base between it and a far larger clone, this is likely a read error. The V call is TRBV6-2 or TRBV6-3, the J call TRBJ2-2, with D unresolved. The germline CDR1 and CDR2 sequences are MNHEY and SVGEGT. The V end lost 4 bases, the J end lost 5 bases, and 14 bases lay between the germline ends. There are 15 residues in the CDR3. CDR3 sequence: CASSLTGRRTGELFF. The CDR3 DNA follows: TGTGCCAGCAGTTTGACGGGCAGAAGGACCGGGGAGCTGTTTTTT.

This clonotype has a count of ten or more. The chain couples TRBV28 to TRBJ2-7, with no clear D. CDR1 and CDR2 (germline): MDHEN, SYDVKM. The CDR3 extends over 11 amino acids. V was shortened by 7 bases and J by 3 bases, with 7 bases between the two germline ends. The CDR3 spells CASNTHYEQYF. Written as DNA, the CDR3 is TGTGCCAGCAACACTCACTACGAGCAGTACTTC.

This clonotype came up many times. This chain links TRBV28 with TRBJ2-7; D may be TRBD1 (5 bases). This CDR3 has 13 residues. CDR1 and CDR2 (germline): MDHEN, SYDVKM. Trimming removed 3 bases from V and 4 bases from J, with 10 bases in between. The CDR3 DNA reads TGTGCCAGCAGTTTTGACAGTAGTTACGAGCAGTACTTC. Its translation is CASSFDSSYEQYF.

The rearrangement links TRBV7-9 to TRBJ1-6; 7 bases line up with TRBD1. Germline V gene data show CDR1 as SEHNR and CDR2 as FQNEAQ (reference sequence). The CDR3 loop spans 13 amino acids. J gave up 14 bases and V 5 bases, and 9 bases lay outside the gene matches. CDR3 sequence reads: CASSPGGSSALHF. In nucleotides, the CDR3 is TGTGCCAGCAGCCCAGGGGGGTCTTCGGCCCTCCACTTT.

This clonotype was seen many times. The V gene is TRBV11-2, the J gene TRBJ2-5; D may correspond to TRBD1 or TRBD2 (6 bases each). The CDR3 consists of 14 residues. V lost 4 bases and J lost 4, with 13 bases in between. Germline V gene sequence: CDR1 SGHAT, CDR2 FQNNGV. The CDR3 DNA sequence: TGTGCCAGCAGCTCAGGAGGAGGGGGAGAGACCCAGTACTTC. Its protein product is CASSSGGGGETQYF.

The gene calls are TRBV10-3 and TRBJ2-7, with TRBD2 identical over 7 bases. Per the germline V gene, CDR1 is ENHRY and CDR2 is SYGVKD. Trimming cost V 3 bases and J 6 bases; bases outside gene matches: 5. The CDR3 sequence is 13 residues long. CDR3 in amino acids: CAISDGRPPEQYF. The DNA for the CDR3 is TGTGCCATCAGTGACGGGAGGCCCCCCGAGCAGTACTTC.

V is TRBV20-1 and J is TRBJ1-5; 7 positions agree with TRBD1. Per the germline V gene, CDR1 is DFQATT and CDR2 is SNEGSKA (reference sequence). The length of the CDR3 is 16 residues. V was clipped by 3 bases and J by 6 bases; unmatched bases: 14. CDR3 sequence: CSARARQGMLLQPQHF. CDR3 bases: TGCAGTGCTAGGGCCCGACAGGGAATGTTACTTCAGCCCCAGCATTTT.